The present T cell receptor (beta chain) was sequenced within a study of shared clonotypes between healthy human individuals. Findings and caveats of the study: Non-shared clonotypes displayed generation probabilities falling below those of clonotypes present in all four donors.

Of note for this clone: Its antigen is currently unknown.

The germline V gene encodes CDR1 ENHRY and CDR2 SYGVKD. The CDR3 covers 18 residues. V lost 0 bases and J lost 6, with 22 bases in between. Terminally differentiated effector memory CD45RA+ cells were left out of the naive CD8 fraction, which was CD45RO-negative and positively selected for CCR7. Donors had no recently reported acute infections or vaccinations and were HIV-negative. At deep level, the assay was performed. Tens of thousands of T cell genomes (around 0.2 ug DNA) went into each sorted-subset replicate. The table came from immunoSEQ multiplex PCR; TCRdb's copy has only in-frame clones and leaves some out. Seen here are 450,000 to 700,000 clones, over 95% observed once, and the top ten hold about 0.11%.

The chain is built from TRBV10-3 and TRBJ2-3; perhaps TRBD2 as D (7 bases). This TCR was sampled from a woman in her 30s in good health. Sequencing was performed on naive CD8+ T cells sorted from blood. CDR3: CAISESRGGAPLSDTQYF. The CDR3 DNA follows: TGTGCCATCAGTGAGTCGAGGGGGGGGGCGCCGCTTTCTGATACGCAGTATTTT.